The 15 T cell receptor beta chains listed next were all sequenced from one sample in a study of cytomegalovirus exposure and HLA in healthy donors. 13 Jbeta primers and 60 Vbeta primers were used for the PCR. Profiled with immunoSEQ multiplex PCR; TCRdb holds only in-frame clones, not every one. Of about 180,000 clones in the sample, 70% to 80% were seen once. Sequenced: PBMCs. Receptors were obtained from a man between 18 and 29 years old in good health and CMV-seronegative.

V gene TRBV6-5 combines with J gene TRBJ2-6; D is undetermined. The CDR3 length is 16 residues. Trimming pared 2 bases from V and 0 bases from J, leaving 8 bases between. Germline values: CDR1 MNHEY, CDR2 SVGAGI. The CDR3 sequence: CASSYGSVSGANVLTF. The CDR3 region has the DNA TGTGCCAGCAGTTACGGTTCGGTCTCTGGGGCCAACGTCCTGACTTTC.

The J gene is TRBJ2-1, the V gene TRBV30, with 8 bases identical to TRBD2. The CDR3 covers 14 residues. Germline-derived CDR1 and CDR2 are GTSNPN and SVGIG (reference sequence). V lost 0 bases to trimming and J lost 4 bases; unmatched junction nucleotides: 2. This chain's CDR3 is CAWSVTSGYNEQFF. DNA for the CDR3: TGTGCCTGGAGTGTCACTAGCGGATACAATGAGCAGTTCTTC.

In this sample, this clone turned up once. This sequence joins TRBV6-1 and TRBJ1-6; a possible D gene is TRBD1 (6 bases). The CDR3 extends over 15 amino acids. Germline V gene sequence: CDR1 MNHNS, CDR2 SASEGT. The V end was cut by 6 bases, the J end by 5 bases, with 14 bases between. CDR3 in DNA: TGTGCCAGCAGGGGTTCACAGGGACATAATTCACCCCTCCACTTT. Its translation is CASRGSQGHNSPLHF.

This rearrangement joins TRBV4-2 to TRBJ2-7; 8 bases align to TRBD1. Germline loops: CDR1 LGHNA, CDR2 YNFKEQ. V trimming: 2 bases; J trimming: 4 bases; junction bases outside the gene matches: 1. The CDR3 length is 13 residues. The CDR3 spells CASSQRQGYEQYF. The CDR3 nucleotides are TGTGCCAGCAGCCAACGACAGGGGTACGAGCAGTACTTC.

Only a few counts were recorded for this clone. The chain uses TRBV7-2 and TRBJ1-2, with D perhaps matching TRBD1 (6 bases). The V end lost 1 base, the J end lost 8 bases, and 11 bases lay between the germline ends. Germline CDR1 SGHTA, CDR2 FQGNSA. This CDR3 has 13 amino acids. The CDR3 bases are TGTGCCAGCAGCTTAGTCCAGGGGAACGGCTACACCTTC. Amino acids: CASSLVQGNGYTF. Supplemented by reference TRBV7-2 and TRBJ1-2, the full variable domain reads GAGVSQSPSNKVTEKGKDVELRCDPISGHTALYWYRQSLGQGLEFLIYFQGNSAPDKSGLPSDRFSAERTGGSVSTLTIQRTQQEDSAVYLCASSLVQGNGYTFGSGTRLTVV.

The chain carries TRBV6-5 and TRBJ2-2; 7 bases match TRBD1. Germline V gene sequence: CDR1 MNHEY, CDR2 SVGAGI. This CDR3 has 14 residues. J was trimmed by 5 bases and V by 5 bases; bases with no gene match: 5. CDR3 sequence (DNA): TGTGCCAGCAGTAGCCACAGGGGTACCGGGGAGCTGTTTTTT. Its translation: CASSSHRGTGELFF.

This sequence joins TRBV19 and TRBJ1-5, with TRBD1 matching 9 bases. Trimming took 4 bases from V and 6 from J; bases not matched to a gene: 10. CDR1 and CDR2 (germline): LNHDA, SQIVND (reference sequence). This CDR3 comprises 16 residues. The CDR3 nucleotides are TGTGCCAGTAGTAAGCGGGACAGGGCAGGGGGTCAGCCCCAGCATTTT. This gives the protein CASSKRDRAGGQPQHF.

The rearrangement links TRBV27 to TRBJ1-1, with unresolved D. The CDR3 consists of 15 residues. Trimming cost V 0 bases and J 0 bases, with 8 bases left between them. Germline lookup yields CDR1 MNHEY and CDR2 SMNVEV (reference sequence). The CDR3 here is CASSLSFQVNTEAFF. CDR3 DNA sequence: TGTGCCAGCAGTTTATCTTTTCAGGTGAACACTGAAGCTTTCTTT.

The genes are TRBV7-3 and TRBJ2-1, with TRBD2 identical over 8 bases. The CDR3 covers 17 residues. Losses at the gene ends were 5 bases for V and 7 bases for J; bases not matched to a gene: 16. Germline assignment: CDR1 SGHTA and CDR2 FQGTGA. CDR3 coding DNA: TGTGCCAGCAGCCCCAAGGTGGCGGGGGGACCCAGGAATGAGCAGTTCTTC. Translation: CASSPKVAGGPRNEQFF. Full variable domain (missing parts from reference TRBV7-3 and TRBJ2-1): GAGVSQTPSNKVTEKGKYVELRCDPISGHTALYWYRQSLGQGPEFLIYFQGTGAADDSGLPNDRFFAVRPEGSVSTLKIQRTERGDSAVYLCASSPKVAGGPRNEQFFGPGTRLTVL.

This clone was counted a few times. The chain uses TRBV6-5 and TRBJ1-1; a weak D match, TRBD1 (5 bases). CDR1 and CDR2 from the germline V gene are MNHEY and SVGAGI. V lost 4 bases and J lost 5, with 11 bases in between. This CDR3 comprises 13 residues. CDR3 in amino acids: CASSLLRGTEAFF. The DNA of the CDR3 is TGTGCCAGCAGTTTATTAAGGGGAACTGAAGCTTTCTTT.

The V and J genes are TRBV6-1 and TRBJ2-3; D gene ambiguous. V lost 6 bases and J lost 1, with 5 bases in between. Germline CDR1 MNHNS, CDR2 SASEGT. There are 12 residues in the CDR3. The CDR3 sequence: CASSSRTDTQYF. The CDR3 DNA sequence: TGTGCCAGCAGCTCCCGCACAGATACGCAGTATTTT.

This chain joins TRBV2 and TRBJ2-7; D remains unclear. The CDR3 consists of 14 residues. Per the germline V gene, CDR1 is SNHLY and CDR2 is FYNNEI. Deletions cut 5 bases from V and 1 base from J, with 12 bases between. CDR3 region: CASSLEVGSYEQYF. Written as DNA, the CDR3 is TGTGCCAGCAGTCTAGAGGTTGGTTCCTACGAGCAGTACTTC.

A few counts support this clone. The chain combines TRBV30 with TRBJ1-6; TRBD1 matches at 8 bases. Unmatched junction bases numbered 6, after V lost 4 bases and J lost 10 bases. CDR1 GTSNPN and CDR2 SVGIG come from the germline V gene (reference sequence). The CDR3 sequence is 13 residues long. This CDR3 is CAWTGGRNSPLHF. The CDR3 nucleotides read TGTGCCTGGACAGGGGGCAGGAACTCACCCCTCCACTTT.

The V gene is TRBV5-1, the J gene TRBJ2-1; D might be TRBD1 (7 bases). Trimming stripped 0 bases from V and 10 bases from J, with 11 bases between. Germline V gene data show CDR1 as SGHRS and CDR2 as YFSETQ. CDR3 size: 13 residues. The CDR3 DNA reads as TGCGCCAGCAGCTTGGGGCAGGGGGGAGAGCAGTTCTTC. Its translation is CASSLGQGGEQFF.

The chain is built from TRBV4-2 and TRBJ2-7, with a weak D call TRBD1 (6 bases). CDR1 and CDR2 (germline): LGHNA, YNFKEQ. V was cut by 6 bases and J by 5 bases, with 8 bases left in between. This CDR3 contains 11 residues. The CDR3 is CASRRGNEQYF. In DNA, the CDR3 is TGTGCCAGCAGAAGGGGGAACGAGCAGTACTTC.